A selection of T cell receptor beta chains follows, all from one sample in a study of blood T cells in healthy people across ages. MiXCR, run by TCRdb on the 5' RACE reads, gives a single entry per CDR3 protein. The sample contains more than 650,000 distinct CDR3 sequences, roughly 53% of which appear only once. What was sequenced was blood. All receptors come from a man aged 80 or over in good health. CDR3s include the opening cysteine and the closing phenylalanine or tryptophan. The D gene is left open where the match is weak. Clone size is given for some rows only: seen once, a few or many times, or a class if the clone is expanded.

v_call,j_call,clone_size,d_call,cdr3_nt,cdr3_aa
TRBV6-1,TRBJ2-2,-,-,TGTGCCAGCAGTTCAGCGGTTAACACCGGGGAGCTGTTTTTT,CASSSAVNTGELFF
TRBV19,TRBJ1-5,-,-,TGTGCCAGTAGCTTCTGGACAGAGTATAGCAATCAGCCCCAGCATTTT,CASSFWTEYSNQPQHF
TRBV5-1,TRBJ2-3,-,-,TGCGCCAGCAGCTTGAATAGGCAGGATACGCAGTATTTT,CASSLNRQDTQYF
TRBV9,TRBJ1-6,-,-,TGTGCCAGCAGCGTTGCGGACGGGAATTCACCCCTCCACTTT,CASSVADGNSPLHF
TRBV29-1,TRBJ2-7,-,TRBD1,TGCAGCGTCGCCCAAGCCAGGGGGAGCTACGAGCAGTACTTC,CSVAQARGSYEQYF
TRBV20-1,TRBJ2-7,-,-,TGCAGTGCCAGGCCTCCAGGACTACCCTACAATGAGCAGTACTTC,CSARPPGLPYNEQYF
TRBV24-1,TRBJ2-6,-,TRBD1,TGTGCCACAGGGGGCGGCCGCTCTGGGGCCAACGTCCTGACTTTC,CATGGGRSGANVLTF
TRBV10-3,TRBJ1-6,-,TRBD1,TGTGCCATCAGGGTGATTGGACAGGGGCAGACCTCCTATAATTCACCCCTCCACTTT,CAIRVIGQGQTSYNSPLHF
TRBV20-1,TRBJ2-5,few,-,TGCAGTGCTAGAGAGTGGCGGACCCGCCAAGAGACCCAGTACTTC,CSAREWRTRQETQYF
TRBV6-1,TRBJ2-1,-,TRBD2,TGTGCCAGCACCAAATCTGGAGCTAGCGGGAGGGTGAGGGGGTACAATGAGCAGTTCTTC,CASTKSGASGRVRGYNEQFF
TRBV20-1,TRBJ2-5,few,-,TGCAGTGCTAGAGGACGGAGCGGCGAGACCCAGTACTTC,CSARGRSGETQYF
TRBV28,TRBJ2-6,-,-,TGTGCCAGCAGTCTAGCTTCCGCAGGATCTGGGGCCAACGTCCTGACTTTC,CASSLASAGSGANVLTF
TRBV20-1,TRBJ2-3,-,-,TGCAGTGCTGCCACGGGGGGCGACAGATACGCGTATTTT,CSAATGGDRYAYF
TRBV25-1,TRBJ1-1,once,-,TGTGCCAGCATGAGGGATTGGGACACTGAAGCTTTCTTT,CASMRDWDTEAFF
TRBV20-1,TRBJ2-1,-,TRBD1,TGCAGTGCCGTCACTAAAACCGGGACAGGGAGCTACAATGAGCAGTTCTTC,CSAVTKTGTGSYNEQFF
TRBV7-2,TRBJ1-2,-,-,TGTGCCAGCAGCTTAATTGTTGGGGACAACGCTAACTATGGCTACACCTTC,CASSLIVGDNANYGYTF
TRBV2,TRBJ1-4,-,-,TGTGCCAGCAGTGAGGGTGGTTGGTCTGCAAGAAAACTGTTTTTT,CASSEGGWSARKLFF
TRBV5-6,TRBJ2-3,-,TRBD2,TGTGCCAGCAGCTTGGGCCGTCTAGCGGGCGGGAAGCACAGATACGCGTATTTT,CASSLGRLAGGKHRYAYF
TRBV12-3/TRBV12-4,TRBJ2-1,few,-,TGTGCCAGCCATCGAGTTGGGGGGCTGAATGAGCAGTTCTTC,CASHRVGGLNEQFF
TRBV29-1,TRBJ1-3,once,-,TGCGCGGGAAGGCTATCGGGAAACACCATATATTTT,CAGRLSGNTIYF
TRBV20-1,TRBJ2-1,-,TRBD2,TGCAGTGCCTTACCGCTAGCGGGAGGGAACAATGGGCAGTTCTTC,CSALPLAGGNNGQFF
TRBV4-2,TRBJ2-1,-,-,TGTGCCAGCAGCCAAGATAGGGACACAGGCGATGAGCAGTTCTTC,CASSQDRDTGDEQFF
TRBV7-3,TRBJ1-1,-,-,TGTGCCAGCAGCTTAAGCAGGTCTGAAGCTTTCTTT,CASSLSRSEAFF
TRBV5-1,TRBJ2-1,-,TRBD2,TGCGCCAGCAGCGCCGGACTAGCGGGAGACAATGAGCAGTTCTTC,CASSAGLAGDNEQFF
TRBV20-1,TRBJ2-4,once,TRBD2,TGCAGTGCTAGAGATTACAGAACTAGCGGAGCCTCAGAGCAGTACTTC,CSARDYRTSGASEQYF
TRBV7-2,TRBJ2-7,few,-,TGTGCCAGCAGCTTCCAACCGAACGGGGGCGCCTACGAGCAGTACTTC,CASSFQPNGGAYEQYF
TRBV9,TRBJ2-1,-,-,TGTGCCAGCAGCGTAGAATCTAGCTTCGACGGTGAGCAGTTCTTC,CASSVESSFDGEQFF
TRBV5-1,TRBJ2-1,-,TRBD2,TGCGCCAGCAGCTTGTACGGGACTAGCGGAGGGGGCTCCTACAATGAGCAGTTCTTC,CASSLYGTSGGGSYNEQFF
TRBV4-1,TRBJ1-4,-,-,TGCGCCAGCAGCCAGACTCCCCGGGGGGGACGGGTTGCTAATGAAAAACTGTTTTTT,CASSQTPRGGRVANEKLFF
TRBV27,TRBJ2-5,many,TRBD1,TGTGCCAGCAGCCGAGGGGGCGCGTACCCCCACCAGTACTTC,CASSRGGAYPHQYF
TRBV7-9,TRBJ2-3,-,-,TGTGCCAGCGCAGGAGCCGTCGCCGCGTATTTT,CASAGAVAAYF
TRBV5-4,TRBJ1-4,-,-,TGTGCCAGCAGCTTGGCGGGCCCAGGGGAGGAAAAACTGTTTTTT,CASSLAGPGEEKLFF
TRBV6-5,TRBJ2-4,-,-,TGCGCCAGCACATCGGCTCTCTACTACAATGAGCAGTACTTC,CASTSALYYNEQYF
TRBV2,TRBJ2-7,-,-,TGTGCCAGCTGGGCGGACAGCAACTCCTACGAGCAGTACTTC,CASWADSNSYEQYF
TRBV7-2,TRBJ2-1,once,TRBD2,TGTGCCAGCAGCTTACGGACTAGCGGGAGCACAGATACGCAGTTCTTC,CASSLRTSGSTDTQFF
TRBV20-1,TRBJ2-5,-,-,TGCAGTGCTAAGGGACGGCTCCTGGGTCAAGAGACCCAGTACTTC,CSAKGRLLGQETQYF
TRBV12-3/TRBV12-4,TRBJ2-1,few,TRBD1,TGTGCCAGCGCGACAGGGGACGACAATGAGCAGTTCTTC,CASATGDDNEQFF
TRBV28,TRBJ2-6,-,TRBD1,TGTGCCAGCAATCGACAGGGGATAGGGGCCAACGTCCTGACTTTC,CASNRQGIGANVLTF
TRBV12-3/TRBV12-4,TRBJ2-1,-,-,TGTGCCAGCGGTTCCCTAGAGAGGGCATGGGAGACCCAGTTCTTC,CASGSLERAWETQFF
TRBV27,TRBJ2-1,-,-,TGTGCCAGCAGTACACACAGGAGCAATGAGCAGTTCTTC,CASSTHRSNEQFF
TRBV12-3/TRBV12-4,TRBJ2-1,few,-,TGTGCCAGCAGTTTTGTGGGGAACTCCTACAATGAGCAGTTCTTC,CASSFVGNSYNEQFF
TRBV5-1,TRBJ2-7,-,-,TGTGCCAGCAGTTTAGAGCGGGCGTCCTACGAGCAGTACTTC,CASSLERASYEQYF
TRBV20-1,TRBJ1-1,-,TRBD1,TGCAGTGCTAGAGACCGGACAGGGACCTATGAAGCTTTCTTT,CSARDRTGTYEAFF
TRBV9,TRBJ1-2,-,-,TGTGCCAGCAGCGTAAGGCAGGACGCGAACTATGGCTACACCTTC,CASSVRQDANYGYTF
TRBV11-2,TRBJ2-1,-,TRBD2,TGTGCCAGCAGCTTACAGCCTAGCGGAAATGCACACGAGCAGTTCTTC,CASSLQPSGNAHEQFF
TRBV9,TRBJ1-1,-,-,TGTGCCAGCAGCGTAGCCGGATCGAACACTGAAGCTTTCTTT,CASSVAGSNTEAFF
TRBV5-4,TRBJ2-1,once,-,TGTGCCAGCAGCTTGTATATCCGGCAGGGCCATTACAATGAGCAGTTCTTC,CASSLYIRQGHYNEQFF
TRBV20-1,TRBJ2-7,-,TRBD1,TGCAGTGCTAGAGGCTTTGGGACAGACTACGAGCAGTACTTC,CSARGFGTDYEQYF
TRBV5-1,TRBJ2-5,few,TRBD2,TGCGCCAGCAGTCCAGCGGGACTAGCGGGATGGGAGACCCAGTACTTC,CASSPAGLAGWETQYF
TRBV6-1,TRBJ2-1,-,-,TGTGCCAGCAGTGTGGACGCGAACTCCTACAATGAGCAGTTCTTC,CASSVDANSYNEQFF
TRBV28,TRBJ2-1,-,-,TGTGCCAGCAGTTTTCCAGGGAATTATGAGCAGTTCTTC,CASSFPGNYEQFF
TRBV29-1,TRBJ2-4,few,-,TGCAGCGTTGAAGGAGGAGCGGACATTCAGTACTTC,CSVEGGADIQYF
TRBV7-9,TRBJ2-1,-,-,TGTGCCAGCAGCTTGAGAGGGTCGGGCGATGAGCAGTTCTTC,CASSLRGSGDEQFF
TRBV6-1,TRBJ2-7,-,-,TGTGCCAGCAGTGCCGCCGAGGGATACGAGCAGTACTTC,CASSAAEGYEQYF
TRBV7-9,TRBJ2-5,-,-,TGTGCCAGCAGCAAAGACACAGGGTCGCAAGAGACCCAGTACTTC,CASSKDTGSQETQYF
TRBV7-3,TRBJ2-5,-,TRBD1,TGTGCCAGCAGCTTAAACAGGGGAGATGAGCAGTACTTC,CASSLNRGDEQYF